This is a list of T cell receptor beta chains from one sample in a study of T cell clonotyping in hematopoietic cell transplantation. Libraries were prepared by immunoSEQ multiplex PCR; TCRdb keeps only in-frame clonotypes and omits some of them. The sample has some 5,800 clones; 85% to 90% are singletons. Sample: peripheral blood mononuclear cells, taken 180 days after allogeneic stem cell transplant. The receptors here all came from a female patient aged 50 to 60 who had an allogeneic stem cell transplant from an unrelated donor, so the T cells may come from the graft donor. Some clones in this sample may be carry-over from other donors' samples. The CDR3 runs from the conserved cysteine through the conserved F or W. Fields, in order: D gene, J gene, V gene, clone size, CDR3 protein, CDR3 DNA. A D gene is named only where the DNA matches it firmly. Some rows mark clone size as missing; the rest say once, few, many or name a class of expanded clone.

D: TRBD1
J: TRBJ2-7
V: TRBV5-1
size: .
CDR3: CASSLGDRVREQYF
DNA: TGCGCCAGCAGCTTGGGGGACAGGGTGAGGGAGCAGTACTTC

D: .
J: TRBJ1-4
V: TRBV28
size: .
CDR3: CASSLPATNEKLFF
DNA: TGTGCCAGCAGTCTGCCCGCAACTAATGAAAAACTGTTTTTT

D: .
J: TRBJ2-5
V: TRBV7-2
size: .
CDR3: CASSYGPVVETQYF
DNA: TGTGCCAGCAGCTACGGCCCGGTGGTAGAGACCCAGTACTTC

D: .
J: TRBJ1-4
V: TRBV6-6
size: .
CDR3: CASSYGDKKLFF
DNA: TGTGCCAGCAGTTACGGAGATAAAAAACTGTTTTTT

D: .
J: TRBJ2-5
V: TRBV29-1
size: .
CDR3: CSGGTLPGETQYF
DNA: TGCAGCGGGGGGACACTCCCCGGGGAGACCCAGTACTTC

D: .
J: TRBJ1-6
V: TRBV5-1
size: .
CDR3: CASSLGPLAPLHF
DNA: TGCGCCAGCAGCTTGGGACCCCTCGCACCCCTCCACTTT

D: TRBD1
J: TRBJ1-2
V: TRBV5-1
size: .
CDR3: CASSQGLQGALYGYTF
DNA: TGCGCCAGCAGTCAAGGGCTACAGGGGGCTTTGTATGGCTACACCTTC

D: TRBD1
J: TRBJ1-2
V: TRBV6-6
size: .
CDR3: CASRLDRVQYGYTF
DNA: TGTGCCAGCAGACTGGACAGGGTGCAATACGGCTACACCTTC

D: .
J: TRBJ1-1
V: TRBV6-1
size: .
CDR3: CASRLEGLTEAFF
DNA: TGTGCCAGCAGACTGGAGGGGCTCACTGAAGCTTTCTTT

D: .
J: TRBJ2-7
V: TRBV5-1
size: .
CDR3: CASSLGWANYEQYF
DNA: TGCGCCAGCAGCTTGGGGTGGGCGAACTACGAGCAGTACTTC

D: .
J: TRBJ2-7
V: TRBV18
size: .
CDR3: CASSPLLDTGEQYF
DNA: TGTGCCAGCTCACCCTTACTTGATACGGGCGAGCAGTACTTC

D: .
J: TRBJ2-7
V: TRBV5-4
size: large
CDR3: CASSLDGGTNEQYF
DNA: TGTGCCAGCAGCTTGGACGGAGGGACGAACGAGCAGTACTTC

D: TRBD2
J: TRBJ2-7
V: TRBV11-2
size: .
CDR3: CASSLGLAGEQYF
DNA: TGTGCCAGCAGCTTAGGCCTAGCGGGGGAGCAGTACTTC

D: .
J: TRBJ1-1
V: TRBV4-1
size: .
CDR3: CASSHPSRNTEAFF
DNA: TGCGCCAGCAGTCACCCCTCCCGGAACACTGAAGCTTTCTTT

D: TRBD1
J: TRBJ1-4
V: TRBV6-1
size: .
CDR3: CASSPGTEMEKLFF
DNA: TGTGCCAGCAGCCCCGGGACAGAGATGGAAAAACTGTTTTTT

D: .
J: TRBJ1-4
V: TRBV6-4
size: .
CDR3: CASSDGTNEKLFF
DNA: TGTGCCAGCAGTGACGGGACAAATGAAAAACTGTTTTTT

D: .
J: TRBJ1-2
V: TRBV5-6
size: .
CDR3: CASSIWTRQDTF
DNA: TGTGCCAGCAGCATTTGGACTCGTCAAGACACCTTC

D: .
J: TRBJ1-4
V: TRBV4-1
size: .
CDR3: CASSQDPQGGSSGEKLFF
DNA: TGCGCCAGCAGCCAAGATCCCCAGGGCGGCAGTTCAGGTGAAAAACTGTTTTTT

D: .
J: TRBJ2-2
V: TRBV9
size: .
CDR3: CASSVGGATGELFF
DNA: TGTGCCAGCAGCGTAGGGGGGGCGACCGGGGAGCTGTTTTTT

D: .
J: TRBJ1-1
V: TRBV19
size: .
CDR3: CASIEGMNTEAFF
DNA: TGTGCCAGTATTGAGGGCATGAACACTGAAGCTTTCTTT

D: TRBD1
J: TRBJ2-1
V: TRBV29-1
size: .
CDR3: CSAAGQGKIGIGQFF
DNA: TGCAGCGCCGCGGGACAGGGTAAAATTGGTATAGGGCAGTTCTTC

D: .
J: TRBJ2-2
V: TRBV19
size: .
CDR3: CASTGTGELFF
DNA: TGTGCCAGTACCGGGACCGGGGAGCTGTTTTTT

D: TRBD2
J: TRBJ2-3
V: TRBV6-5
size: .
CDR3: CASTRGLGADTQYF
DNA: TGTGCCAGCACCCGAGGACTAGGGGCAGATACGCAGTATTTT

D: .
J: TRBJ1-4
V: TRBV28
size: .
CDR3: CASYSTNEKLFF
DNA: TGTGCCAGCTATTCAACTAATGAAAAACTGTTTTTT

D: .
J: TRBJ2-5
V: TRBV9
size: .
CDR3: CASSGTVQETQYF
DNA: TGTGCCAGCAGTGGGACGGTCCAAGAGACCCAGTACTTC

D: TRBD2
J: TRBJ2-7
V: TRBV7-2
size: .
CDR3: CASSLVGSGGAFSYEQYF
DNA: TGTGCCAGCAGCTTAGTAGGTAGCGGGGGGGCTTTCTCCTACGAGCAGTACTTC

D: .
J: TRBJ2-7
V: TRBV6-5
size: .
CDR3: CASSLIPDRNHEQYF
DNA: TGTGCCAGCAGTTTAATCCCCGACAGGAACCACGAGCAGTACTTC

D: .
J: TRBJ2-5
V: TRBV19
size: .
CDR3: CASSPYLQGFQETQYF
DNA: TGTGCCAGTAGTCCTTATTTACAGGGATTCCAAGAGACCCAGTACTTC

D: .
J: TRBJ1-5
V: TRBV6-6
size: .
CDR3: CASSYISVGGNQPQHF
DNA: TGTGCCAGCAGTTACATCTCGGTAGGGGGCAATCAGCCCCAGCATTTT

D: .
J: TRBJ2-2
V: TRBV5-1
size: .
CDR3: CASSFLMGGNTGELFF
DNA: TGCGCCAGCAGCTTCCTAATGGGGGGAAACACCGGGGAGCTGTTTTTT

D: .
J: TRBJ2-2
V: TRBV6-1
size: few
CDR3: CAVTGSPVAGELFF
DNA: TGTGCCGTTACCGGGTCCCCGGTAGCCGGGGAGCTGTTTTTT

D: .
J: TRBJ2-7
V: TRBV7-2
size: .
CDR3: CASSLELSGSYEQYF
DNA: TGTGCCAGCAGCTTAGAGCTTAGCGGCTCCTACGAGCAGTACTTC

D: .
J: TRBJ2-6
V: TRBV5-4
size: .
CDR3: CASSPGESGANVLTF
DNA: TGTGCCAGCAGCCCAGGGGAGTCTGGGGCCAACGTCCTGACTTTC

D: .
J: TRBJ1-2
V: TRBV6-5
size: .
CDR3: CASSPHTDGYGYTF
DNA: TGTGCCAGCAGCCCCCATACAGACGGCTATGGCTACACCTTC

D: .
J: TRBJ1-1
V: TRBV19
size: .
CDR3: CASIRGRSMNTEAFF
DNA: TGTGCCAGTATCCGGGGACGGAGCATGAACACTGAAGCTTTCTTT

D: .
J: TRBJ1-6
V: TRBV11-3
size: .
CDR3: CASSSQAVRDSFYNSPLHF
DNA: TGTGCCAGCAGCTCCCAAGCAGTTCGAGACTCCTTCTATAATTCACCCCTCCACTTT

D: .
J: TRBJ2-5
V: TRBV6-5
size: .
CDR3: CASSYALQETQYF
DNA: TGTGCCAGCAGTTACGCCCTACAAGAGACCCAGTACTTC

D: TRBD1
J: TRBJ2-7
V: TRBV29-1
size: .
CDR3: CSVGQNSYEQYF
DNA: TGCAGCGTGGGACAGAATTCCTACGAGCAGTACTTC

D: .
J: TRBJ2-3
V: TRBV19
size: large
CDR3: CASSIRPNPTDTQYF
DNA: TGTGCCAGTAGTATAAGGCCAAACCCCACAGATACGCAGTATTTT

D: .
J: TRBJ1-5
V: TRBV10-3
size: .
CDR3: CAIRDSSDQPQHF
DNA: TGTGCCATCAGAGACAGCTCCGATCAGCCCCAGCATTTT

D: TRBD2
J: TRBJ2-5
V: TRBV4-2
size: .
CDR3: CASSQVRGVQETQYF
DNA: TGTGCCAGCAGCCAAGTGCGGGGGGTACAAGAGACCCAGTACTTC